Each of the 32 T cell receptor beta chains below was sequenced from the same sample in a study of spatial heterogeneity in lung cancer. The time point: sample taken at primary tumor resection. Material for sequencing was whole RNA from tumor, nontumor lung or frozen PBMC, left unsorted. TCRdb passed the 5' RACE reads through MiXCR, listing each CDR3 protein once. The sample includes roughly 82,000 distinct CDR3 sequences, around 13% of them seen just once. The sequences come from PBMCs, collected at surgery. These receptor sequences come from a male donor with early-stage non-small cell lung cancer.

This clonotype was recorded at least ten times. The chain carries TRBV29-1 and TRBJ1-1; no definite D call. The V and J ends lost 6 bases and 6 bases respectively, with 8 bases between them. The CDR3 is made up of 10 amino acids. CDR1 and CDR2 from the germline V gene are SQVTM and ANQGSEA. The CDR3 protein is CSVAVSEAFF. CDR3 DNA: TGCAGCGTGGCGGTCTCTGAAGCTTTCTTT.

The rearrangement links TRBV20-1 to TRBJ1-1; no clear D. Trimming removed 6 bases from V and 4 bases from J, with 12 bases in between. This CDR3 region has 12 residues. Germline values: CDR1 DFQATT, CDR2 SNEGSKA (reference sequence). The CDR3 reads CSARQAPTEAFF. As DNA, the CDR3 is TGCAGTGCCAGGCAGGCCCCCACTGAAGCTTTCTTT.

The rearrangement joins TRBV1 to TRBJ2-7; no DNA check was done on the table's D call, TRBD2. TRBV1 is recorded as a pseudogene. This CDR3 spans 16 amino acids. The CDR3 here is CTSSQDPTSGCYEQYF. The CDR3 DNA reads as TGCACCAGCAGCCAAGATCCAACTAGCGGGTGCTACGAGCAGTACTTC.

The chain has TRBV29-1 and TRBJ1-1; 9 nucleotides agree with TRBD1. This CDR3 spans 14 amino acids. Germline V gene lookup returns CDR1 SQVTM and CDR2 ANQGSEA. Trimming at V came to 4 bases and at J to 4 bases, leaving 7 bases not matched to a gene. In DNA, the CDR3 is TGCAGCGTTGGCCGGACAGGGGTAGGCACTGAAGCTTTCTTT. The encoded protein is CSVGRTGVGTEAFF.

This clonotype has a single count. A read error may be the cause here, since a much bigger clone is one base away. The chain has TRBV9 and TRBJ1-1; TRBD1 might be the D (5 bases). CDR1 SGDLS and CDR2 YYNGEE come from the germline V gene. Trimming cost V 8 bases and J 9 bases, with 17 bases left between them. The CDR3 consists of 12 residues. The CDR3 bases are TGTGCCAGAAGCTCGGCGGAGGGGAAAGCTTTCTTT. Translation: CARSSAEGKAFF.

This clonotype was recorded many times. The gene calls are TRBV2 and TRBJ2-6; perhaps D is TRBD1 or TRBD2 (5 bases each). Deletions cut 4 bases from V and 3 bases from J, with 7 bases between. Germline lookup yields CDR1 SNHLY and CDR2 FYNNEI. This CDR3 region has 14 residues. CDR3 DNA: TGTGCCAGCAGTGTGGGGGTTGGGGCCAACGTCCTGACTTTC. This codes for CASSVGVGANVLTF.

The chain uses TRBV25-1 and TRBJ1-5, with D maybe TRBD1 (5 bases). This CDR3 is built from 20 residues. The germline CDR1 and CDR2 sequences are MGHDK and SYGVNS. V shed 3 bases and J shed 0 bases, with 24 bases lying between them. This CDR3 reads CASSDSSYRDREYSNQPQHF. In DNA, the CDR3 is TGTGCCAGCAGTGATTCTTCATACCGGGACCGAGAGTATAGCAATCAGCCCCAGCATTTT.

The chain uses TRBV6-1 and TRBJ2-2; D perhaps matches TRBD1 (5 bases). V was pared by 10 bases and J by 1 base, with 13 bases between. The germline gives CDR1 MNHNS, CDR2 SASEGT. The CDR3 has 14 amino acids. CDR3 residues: CATHPGLNTGELFF. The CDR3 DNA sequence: TGTGCCACACACCCAGGGTTGAACACCGGGGAGCTGTTTTTT.

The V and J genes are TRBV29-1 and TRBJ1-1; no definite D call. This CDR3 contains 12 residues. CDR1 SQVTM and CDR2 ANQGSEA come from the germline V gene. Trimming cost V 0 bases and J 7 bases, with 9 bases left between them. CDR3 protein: CSVEDLGDEAFF. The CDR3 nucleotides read TGCAGCGTTGAAGATCTGGGAGATGAAGCTTTCTTT. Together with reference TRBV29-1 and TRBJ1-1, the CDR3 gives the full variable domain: SAVISQKPSRDICQRGTSLTIQCQVDSQVTMMFWYRQQPGQSLTLIATANQGSEATYESGFVIDKFPISRPNLTFSTLTVSNMSPEDSSIYLCSVEDLGDEAFFGQGTRLTVV.

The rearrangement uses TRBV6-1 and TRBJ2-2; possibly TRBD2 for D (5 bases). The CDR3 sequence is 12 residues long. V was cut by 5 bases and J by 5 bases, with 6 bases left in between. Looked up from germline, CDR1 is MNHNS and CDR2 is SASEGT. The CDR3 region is CASSRGTGELFF. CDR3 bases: TGTGCCAGCAGTAGAGGGACCGGGGAGCTGTTTTTT.

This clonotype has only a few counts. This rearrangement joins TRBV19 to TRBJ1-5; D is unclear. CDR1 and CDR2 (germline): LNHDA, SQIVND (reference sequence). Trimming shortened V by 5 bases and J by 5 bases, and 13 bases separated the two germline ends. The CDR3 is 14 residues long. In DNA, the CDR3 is TGTGCCAGTAGTCCCCAAAGGAGGGATCAGCCCCAGCATTTT. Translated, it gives CASSPQRRDQPQHF.

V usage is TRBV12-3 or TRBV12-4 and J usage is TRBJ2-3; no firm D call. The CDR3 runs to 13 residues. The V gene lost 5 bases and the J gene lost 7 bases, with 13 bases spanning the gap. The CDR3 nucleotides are TGTGCCAGCAGTCTCTCACACGATAATACGCAGTATTTT. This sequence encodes CASSLSHDNTQYF.

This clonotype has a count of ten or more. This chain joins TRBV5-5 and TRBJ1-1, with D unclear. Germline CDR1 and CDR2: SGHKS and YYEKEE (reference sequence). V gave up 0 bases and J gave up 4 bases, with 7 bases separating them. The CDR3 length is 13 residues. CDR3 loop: CASSLGGSTEAFF. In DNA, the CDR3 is TGTGCCAGCAGCTTGGGAGGGAGCACTGAAGCTTTCTTT. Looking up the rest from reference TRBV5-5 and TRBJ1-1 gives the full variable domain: DAGVTQSPTHLIKTRGQQVTLRCSPISGHKSVSWYQQVLGQGPQFIFQYYEKEERGRGNFPDRFSARQFPNYSSELNVNALLLGDSALYLCASSLGGSTEAFFGQGTRLTVV.

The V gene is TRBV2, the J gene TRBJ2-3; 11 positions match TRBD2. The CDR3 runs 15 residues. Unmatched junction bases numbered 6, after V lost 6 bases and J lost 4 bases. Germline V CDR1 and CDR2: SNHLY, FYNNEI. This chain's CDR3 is CASRGGLAGSDTQYF. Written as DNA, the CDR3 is TGTGCCAGCAGAGGTGGACTAGCGGGCTCAGATACGCAGTATTTT.

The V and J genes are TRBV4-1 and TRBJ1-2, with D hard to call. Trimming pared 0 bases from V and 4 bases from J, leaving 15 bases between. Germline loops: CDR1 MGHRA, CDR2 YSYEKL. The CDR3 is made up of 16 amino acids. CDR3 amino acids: CASSQEIGRVIYGYTF. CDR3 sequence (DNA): TGCGCCAGCAGCCAAGAAATCGGGAGGGTCATCTATGGCTACACCTTC.

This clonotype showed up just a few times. CDR3 DNA: TGTGCCAGCAGCGGAGGTTCCAAAGAGACCCAGTACTTC. Encoded protein: CASSGGSKETQYF. The gene calls are TRBV7-2 and TRBJ2-5; D possibly corresponds to TRBD2 (5 bases). CDR1 and CDR2 from the germline V gene are SGHTA and FQGNSA. This CDR3 comprises 13 residues. V gave up 5 bases and J gave up 3 bases, with 10 bases separating them.

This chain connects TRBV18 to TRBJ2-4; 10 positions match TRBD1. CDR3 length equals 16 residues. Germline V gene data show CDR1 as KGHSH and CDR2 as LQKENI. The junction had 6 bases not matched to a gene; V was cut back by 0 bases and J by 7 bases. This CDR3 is CASSPPVGQGLNIQYF. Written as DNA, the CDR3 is TGTGCCAGCTCACCACCGGTGGGACAGGGGTTGAACATTCAGTACTTC.

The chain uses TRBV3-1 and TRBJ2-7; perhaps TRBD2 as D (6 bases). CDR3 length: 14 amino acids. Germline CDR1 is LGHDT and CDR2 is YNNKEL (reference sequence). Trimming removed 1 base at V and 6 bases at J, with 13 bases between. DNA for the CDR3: TGTGCCAGCAGCCAAGGGGGGGTCTGGAGCGAGCAGTACTTC. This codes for CASSQGGVWSEQYF.

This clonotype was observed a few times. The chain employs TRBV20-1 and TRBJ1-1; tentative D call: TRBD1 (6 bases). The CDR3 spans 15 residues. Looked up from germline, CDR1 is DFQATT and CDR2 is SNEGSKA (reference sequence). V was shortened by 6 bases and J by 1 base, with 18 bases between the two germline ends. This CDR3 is CSAGQGALPNTEAFF. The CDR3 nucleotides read TGCAGTGCGGGACAAGGGGCCCTTCCGAACACTGAAGCTTTCTTT.

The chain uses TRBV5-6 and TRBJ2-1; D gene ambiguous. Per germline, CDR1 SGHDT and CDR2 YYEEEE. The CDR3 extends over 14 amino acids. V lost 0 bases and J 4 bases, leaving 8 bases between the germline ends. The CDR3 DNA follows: TGTGCCAGCAGCTTGGGGGTAGGATACAATGAGCAGTTCTTC. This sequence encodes CASSLGVGYNEQFF. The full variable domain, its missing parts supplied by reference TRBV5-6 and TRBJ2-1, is DAGVTQSPTHLIKTRGQQVTLRCSPKSGHDTVSWYQQALGQGPQFIFQYYEEEERQRGNFPDRFSGHQFPNYSSELNVNALLLGDSALYLCASSLGVGYNEQFFGPGTRLTVL.

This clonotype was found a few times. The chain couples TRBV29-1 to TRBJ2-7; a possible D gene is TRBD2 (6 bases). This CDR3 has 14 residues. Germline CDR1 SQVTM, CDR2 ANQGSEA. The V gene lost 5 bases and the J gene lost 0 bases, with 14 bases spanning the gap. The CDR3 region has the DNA TGCAGCGTTTCCGGGACTGCCACCTCCTACGAGCAGTACTTC. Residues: CSVSGTATSYEQYF.

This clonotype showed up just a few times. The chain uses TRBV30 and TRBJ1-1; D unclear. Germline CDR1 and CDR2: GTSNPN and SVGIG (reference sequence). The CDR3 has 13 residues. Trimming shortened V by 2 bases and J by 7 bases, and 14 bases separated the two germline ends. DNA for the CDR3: TGTGCCTGGAGTCGTGTCGAGATCGGTGAAGCTTTCTTT. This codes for CAWSRVEIGEAFF.

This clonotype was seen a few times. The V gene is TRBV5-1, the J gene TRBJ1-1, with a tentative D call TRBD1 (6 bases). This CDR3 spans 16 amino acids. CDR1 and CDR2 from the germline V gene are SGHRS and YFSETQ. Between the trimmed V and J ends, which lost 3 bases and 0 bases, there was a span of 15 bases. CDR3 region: CASSWSTGKVNTEAFF. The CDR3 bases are TGCGCCAGCAGCTGGTCCACAGGGAAGGTGAACACTGAAGCTTTCTTT.

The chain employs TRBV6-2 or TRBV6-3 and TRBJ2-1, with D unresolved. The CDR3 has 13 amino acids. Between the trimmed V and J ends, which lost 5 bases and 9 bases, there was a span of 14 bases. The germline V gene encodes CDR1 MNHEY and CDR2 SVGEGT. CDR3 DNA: TGTGCCAGCAGTAGAAGCGTTACTGGTGAGCAGTTCTTC. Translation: CASSRSVTGEQFF.

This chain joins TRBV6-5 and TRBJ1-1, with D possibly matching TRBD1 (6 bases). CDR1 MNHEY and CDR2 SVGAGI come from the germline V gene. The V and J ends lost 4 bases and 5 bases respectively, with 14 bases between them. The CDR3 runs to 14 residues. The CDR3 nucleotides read TGTGCCAGCAGTTTAACAGGGCGGAGGACTGAAGCTTTCTTT. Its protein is CASSLTGRRTEAFF.

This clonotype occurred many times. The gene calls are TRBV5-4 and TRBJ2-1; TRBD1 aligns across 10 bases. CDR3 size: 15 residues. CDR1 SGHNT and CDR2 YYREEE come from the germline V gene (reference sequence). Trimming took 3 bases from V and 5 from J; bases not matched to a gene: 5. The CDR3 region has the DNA TGTGCCAGCAGCTGGGACAGGGGATTCGACAATGAGCAGTTCTTC. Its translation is CASSWDRGFDNEQFF.

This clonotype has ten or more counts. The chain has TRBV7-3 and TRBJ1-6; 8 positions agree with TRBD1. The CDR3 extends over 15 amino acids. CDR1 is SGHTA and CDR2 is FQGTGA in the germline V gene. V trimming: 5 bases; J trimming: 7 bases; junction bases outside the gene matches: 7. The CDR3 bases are TGTGCCAGCAGCCTCAACAGGGGGATCAATTCACCCCTCCACTTT. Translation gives CASSLNRGINSPLHF.

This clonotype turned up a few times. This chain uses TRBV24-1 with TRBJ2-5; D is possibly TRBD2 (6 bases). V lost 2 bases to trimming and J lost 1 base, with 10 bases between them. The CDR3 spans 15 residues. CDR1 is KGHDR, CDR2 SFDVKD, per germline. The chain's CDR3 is CATSDSPGGQETQYF. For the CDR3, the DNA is TGTGCCACCAGTGATTCCCCCGGGGGCCAAGAGACCCAGTACTTC.

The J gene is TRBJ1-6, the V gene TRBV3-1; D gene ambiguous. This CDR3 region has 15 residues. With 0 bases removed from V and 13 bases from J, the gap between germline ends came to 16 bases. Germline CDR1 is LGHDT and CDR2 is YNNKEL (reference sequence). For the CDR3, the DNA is TGTGCCAGCAGCCAAGATAATAGGGTACGCAGGCCCCTCCACTTT. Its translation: CASSQDNRVRRPLHF.

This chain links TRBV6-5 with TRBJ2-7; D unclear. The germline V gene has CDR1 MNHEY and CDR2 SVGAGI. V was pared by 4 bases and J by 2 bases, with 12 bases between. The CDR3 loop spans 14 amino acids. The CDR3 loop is CASSSLTFPYEQYF. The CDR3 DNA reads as TGTGCCAGCAGTTCTCTAACCTTTCCCTACGAGCAGTACTTC.

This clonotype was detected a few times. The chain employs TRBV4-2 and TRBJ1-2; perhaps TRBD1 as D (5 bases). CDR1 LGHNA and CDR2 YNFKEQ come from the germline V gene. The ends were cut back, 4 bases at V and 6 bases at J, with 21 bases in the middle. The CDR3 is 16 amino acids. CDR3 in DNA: TGTGCCAGCAGCCCAGCGGAGGGGTCCCGTGGCGATGGCTACACCTTC. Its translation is CASSPAEGSRGDGYTF.

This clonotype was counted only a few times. CDR3 in amino acids: CASKQGGPPNTQYF. CDR3 sequence (DNA): TGTGCCAGCAAACAGGGCGGTCCCCCAAATACGCAGTATTTT. This rearrangement joins TRBV6-5 to TRBJ2-3, with a tentative D call TRBD1 (6 bases). CDR1 MNHEY and CDR2 SVGAGI come from the germline V gene. CDR3 size: 14 residues. The germline V and J ends were trimmed by 7 bases and 7 bases, with 18 bases remaining between them.